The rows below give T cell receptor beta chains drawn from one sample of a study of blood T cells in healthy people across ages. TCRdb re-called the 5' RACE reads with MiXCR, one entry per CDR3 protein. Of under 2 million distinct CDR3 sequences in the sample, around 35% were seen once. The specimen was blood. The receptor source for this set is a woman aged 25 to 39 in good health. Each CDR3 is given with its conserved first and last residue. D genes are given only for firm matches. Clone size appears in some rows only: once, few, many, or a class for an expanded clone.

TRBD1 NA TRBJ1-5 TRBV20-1 TGCAGTGCTAGGGTTCCAGGGGGAATATCGAACAATCAGCCCCAGCATTTT CSARVPGGISNNQPQHF
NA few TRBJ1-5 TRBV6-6 TGTGCCAGCGGGATGAATCAGCCCCAGCATTTT CASGMNQPQHF
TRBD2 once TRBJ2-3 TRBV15 TGTGCCACCGCACCGGGACTAGCGGGAGGCGATACGCAGTATTTT CATAPGLAGGDTQYF
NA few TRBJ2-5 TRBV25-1 TGTGCCAGCAGTGAACCCCTGGGGCGCCAGGGGGGAGAGACCCAGTACTTC CASSEPLGRQGGETQYF
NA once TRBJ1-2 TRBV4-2 TGTGCCAGCAGCCAAGGGGCACCGTACTATGGCTACACCTTC CASSQGAPYYGYTF
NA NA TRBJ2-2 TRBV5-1 TGCGCCAACAGCTGGCGCGGCGCGGCGAACACCGGGGAGCTGTTTTTT CANSWRGAANTGELFF
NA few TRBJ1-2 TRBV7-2 TGTGCCAGCAGCCCTCAATGGGGCTACACCTTC CASSPQWGYTF
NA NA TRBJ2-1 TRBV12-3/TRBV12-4 TGTGCCAGCAGTCTTACCGGGGCAGGGGTATTTTATGAGCAGTTCTTC CASSLTGAGVFYEQFF
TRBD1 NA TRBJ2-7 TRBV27 TGTGCCAGCAGACCACAGGGGGCCACCTACGAGCAGTACTTC CASRPQGATYEQYF
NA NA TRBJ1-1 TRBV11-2 TGTGCCAGCAGCATCGGGACACAGAACACTGAAGCTTTCTTT CASSIGTQNTEAFF
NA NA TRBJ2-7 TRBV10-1 TGCGCCAGCAGCCGAGAGCCGGGTAACGAGCAGTACTTC CASSREPGNEQYF
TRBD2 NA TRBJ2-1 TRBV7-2 TGTGCCAGCAGCTACGGCGGGGGGAGGGGGAGCAATGAGCAGTTCTTC CASSYGGGRGSNEQFF
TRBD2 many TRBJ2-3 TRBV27 TGTGCCAGCAGCTTGAGTACTAGCGGTAGCACAGATACGCAGTATTTT CASSLSTSGSTDTQYF
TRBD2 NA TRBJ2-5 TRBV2 TGTGCCAGCAGTGATTTTGCGGGGGGGGCAAGCGGCGGGACCCAGTACTTC CASSDFAGGASGGTQYF
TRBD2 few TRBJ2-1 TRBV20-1 TGCAGTGCTAGAGATCTAACTAGCGGGACCCCTTACTCCTACAATGAGCAGTTCTTC CSARDLTSGTPYSYNEQFF
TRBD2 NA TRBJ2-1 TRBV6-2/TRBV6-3 TGTGCCAGCAGTTACCGGACTAGCGGGCCCACCTGGGACTCCTACAATGAGCAGTTCTTC CASSYRTSGPTWDSYNEQFF
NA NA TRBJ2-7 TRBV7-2 TGTGCCAGCAGCTTAGTTGCTTTCCTTCGGGGCGTGTTGGCCTACGAGCAGTACTTC CASSLVAFLRGVLAYEQYF
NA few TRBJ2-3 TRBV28 TGTGCCAGCAGTTCCGCCTGGAGGACTAGCACAGATACGCAGTATTTT CASSSAWRTSTDTQYF
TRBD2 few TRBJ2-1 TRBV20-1 TGCAGTGCTAGCCACCTACTAGCGGGAGACTACAATGAGCAGTTCTTC CSASHLLAGDYNEQFF
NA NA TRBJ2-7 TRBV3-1 TGTGCCAGCTCCCTCGGGGGCGGTCCCGAGCAGTACTTC CASSLGGGPEQYF
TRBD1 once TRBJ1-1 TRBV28 TGTGCCAGCAGCCCAACGACAGGGGGCTGGGACACTGAAGCTTTCTTT CASSPTTGGWDTEAFF
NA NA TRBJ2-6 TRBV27 TGTGCCAGCAGTTTGGGACGGCACTCTGGGGCCAACGTCCTGACTTTC CASSLGRHSGANVLTF
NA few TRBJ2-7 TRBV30 TGTGCCAGCAGGGGGGAGTCCTACGAGCAGTACTTC CASRGESYEQYF
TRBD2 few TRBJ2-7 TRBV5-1 TGCGCCAGCAGCTTGGCAGGACTAGGAGTCGACGAGCAGTACTTC CASSLAGLGVDEQYF
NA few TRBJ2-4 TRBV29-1 TGCAGCGTCCGCACAGGGAGTATTGCCGAAAACATTCAGTACTTC CSVRTGSIAENIQYF
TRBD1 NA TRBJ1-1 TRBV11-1 TGTGCCAGCAGCCATTCTCCGGGACAGGGGAACACTGAAGCTTTCTTT CASSHSPGQGNTEAFF
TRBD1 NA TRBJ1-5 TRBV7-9 TGTGCCAGCAGCTCAGAGACAGGGACTCAGCCCCAGCATTTT CASSSETGTQPQHF
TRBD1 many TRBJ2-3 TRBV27 TGTGCCAGCAGTTTCGGGACAGGGGATAGCACAGATACGCAGTATTTT CASSFGTGDSTDTQYF
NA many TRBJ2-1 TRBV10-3 TGTGCCATCAGTGGTGGGTGGAGGACGGCTGACAATGAGCAGTTCTTC CAISGGWRTADNEQFF
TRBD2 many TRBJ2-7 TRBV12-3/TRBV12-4 TGTGCCAGCAGTTTAGGAGCGGGAGCCTCCCACGAGCAGTACTTC CASSLGAGASHEQYF
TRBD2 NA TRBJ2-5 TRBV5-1 TGCGCCAGCAGTCGTAGCGGGGGGGAGGAAGAGACCCAGTACTTC CASSRSGGEEETQYF
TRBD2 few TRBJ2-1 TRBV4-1 TGCGCCAGCAGCGCCCCGCGGAGCGGGGGGTACAATGAGCAGTTCTTC CASSAPRSGGYNEQFF
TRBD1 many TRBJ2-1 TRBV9 TGTGCCAGCAGCGATCAGGGGGCCTCATACAATGAGCAGTTCTTC CASSDQGASYNEQFF
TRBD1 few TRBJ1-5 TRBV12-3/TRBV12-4 TGTGCCAGCAGCCGAACCAGGACAGGGGGCTCGGGTCAGCCCCAGCATTTT CASSRTRTGGSGQPQHF
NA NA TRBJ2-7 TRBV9 TGTGCCAGCAGCCCGAGTAGGGCAGGGCCTACCTACGAGCAGTACTTC CASSPSRAGPTYEQYF
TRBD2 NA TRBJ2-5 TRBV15 TGTGCCACCAGCCGCGGGGGGTCCGAAGAGACCCAGTACTTC CATSRGGSEETQYF
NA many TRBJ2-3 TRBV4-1 TGCGCCAGCTCGCCAACCGGAGCAAGCATCACAGATACGCAGTATTTT CASSPTGASITDTQYF
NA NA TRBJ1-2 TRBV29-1 TGCAGCGTTGACGATCAGGGTCTCAGCTCCACGGTACCTAACTATGGCTACACCTTC CSVDDQGLSSTVPNYGYTF
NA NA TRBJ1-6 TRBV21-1 TGTGCCAGCAGCCCGGGACAGAGGAAAGACGGGGATTCACCCCTCCACTTT CASSPGQRKDGDSPLHF
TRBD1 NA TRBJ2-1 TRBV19 TGTGCCAGTAGTAACCGACAGGGGCCAACCTACAATGAGCAGTTCTTC CASSNRQGPTYNEQFF
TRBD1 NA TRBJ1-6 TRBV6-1 TGTGCCAGCAGTGCCAGGGGGTTGACACCCCTCCACTTT CASSARGLTPLHF
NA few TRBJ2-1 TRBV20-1 TGCAGTGCTTCGGACTACCTATCCTACAATGAGCAGTTCTTC CSASDYLSYNEQFF
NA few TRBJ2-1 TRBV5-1 TGCGCCAGCAGCTTGACAGGGTTCCGCAATGAGCAGTTCTTC CASSLTGFRNEQFF
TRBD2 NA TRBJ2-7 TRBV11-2 TGTGCCAGCAGCTTACCCAGACTAGCGGACAATGAGCAGTACTTC CASSLPRLADNEQYF
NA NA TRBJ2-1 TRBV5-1 TGCGCCAGCAGCTTGGCGGTTGGGGGAGGTGAGCAGTTCTTC CASSLAVGGGEQFF
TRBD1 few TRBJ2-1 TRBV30 TGTGCCTGGAGTGTAGGGACAGGGGGCAATGAGCAGTTCTTC CAWSVGTGGNEQFF
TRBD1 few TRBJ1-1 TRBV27 TGTGCCAGCAGTTTCCGGGACAGGGGGCTTCTAGCTTTCTTT CASSFRDRGLLAFF
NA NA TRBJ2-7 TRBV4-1 TGCGCCAGCAGCCAAGAAGGGTCAGGGGCTGGGAACGAGCAGTACTTC CASSQEGSGAGNEQYF
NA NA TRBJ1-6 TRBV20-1 TGCAGTGTTAGGGGAAGCTCCTATAATTCACCCCTCCACTTT CSVRGSSYNSPLHF
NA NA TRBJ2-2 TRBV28 TGTGCGAGCAGAGACCATTTTGCGGCGGGCGGGGAGCTGTTTTTT CASRDHFAAGGELFF
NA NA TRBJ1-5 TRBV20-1 TGCAGTGCTACAGGGGTTAGCAATCAGCCCCAGCATTTT CSATGVSNQPQHF
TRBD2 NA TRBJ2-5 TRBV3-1 TGTGCCAGCAGCCAAGATCCCAGCGGGGGGGCGACCCAGTACTTC CASSQDPSGGATQYF
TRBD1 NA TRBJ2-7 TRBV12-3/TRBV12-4 TGTGCCAGCAGCCCCACGGATCAGGACAGGCTGGACGAGCAGTACTTC CASSPTDQDRLDEQYF
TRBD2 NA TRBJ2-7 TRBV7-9 TGTGCCAGCAGCTCAGAAGGTGCTAGCGGGGACTACGAGCAGTACTTC CASSSEGASGDYEQYF
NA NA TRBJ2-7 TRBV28 TGTGCCAGCACCACAGCGGACGGGTCCTACGAGCAGTACTTC CASTTADGSYEQYF